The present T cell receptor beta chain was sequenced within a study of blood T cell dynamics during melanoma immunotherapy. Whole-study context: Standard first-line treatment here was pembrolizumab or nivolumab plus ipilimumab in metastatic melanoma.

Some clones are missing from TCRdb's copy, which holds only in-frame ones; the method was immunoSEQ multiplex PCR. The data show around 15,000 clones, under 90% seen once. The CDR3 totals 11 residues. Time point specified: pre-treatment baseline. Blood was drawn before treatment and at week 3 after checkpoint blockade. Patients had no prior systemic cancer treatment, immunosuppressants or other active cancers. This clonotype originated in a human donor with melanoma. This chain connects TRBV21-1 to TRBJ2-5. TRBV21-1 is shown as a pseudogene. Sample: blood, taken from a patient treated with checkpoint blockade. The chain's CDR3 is CASILIETQYF. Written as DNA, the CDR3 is TGTGCCAGCATCCTCATAGAGACCCAGTACTTC.